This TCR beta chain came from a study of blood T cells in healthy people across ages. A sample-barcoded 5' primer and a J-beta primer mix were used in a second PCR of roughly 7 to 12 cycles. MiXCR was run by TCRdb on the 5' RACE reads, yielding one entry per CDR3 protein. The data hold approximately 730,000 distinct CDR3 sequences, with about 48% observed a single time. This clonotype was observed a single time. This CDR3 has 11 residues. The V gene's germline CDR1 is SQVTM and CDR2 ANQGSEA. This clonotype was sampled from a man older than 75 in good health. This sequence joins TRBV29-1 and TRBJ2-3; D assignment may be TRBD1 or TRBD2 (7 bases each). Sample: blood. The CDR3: CGGRQGDTQYF. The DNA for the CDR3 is TGCGGCGGGAGACAGGGAGATACGCAGTATTTT.